The 13 T cell receptor beta chains listed next were all sequenced from one sample in a study of blood T cell repertoires in COVID-19. This table comes from immunoSEQ multiplex PCR, and its TCRdb copy is limited to in-frame clones, with some not included. The sample has a few hundred thousand clones; 91% are singletons. The sample comprised peripheral blood. The source is a young adult with COVID-19, enrolled during active disease.

This chain links TRBV5-1 with TRBJ1-2; no clear D gene. The length of the CDR3 is 16 residues. The germline V and J ends were trimmed by 0 bases and 7 bases, with 19 bases remaining between them. Germline CDR1 and CDR2: SGHRS and YFSETQ. The CDR3 bases are TGCGCCAGCAGCTTGGCGTTTGACGTAGCCTCCTCTGGCTACACCTTC. As protein: CASSLAFDVASSGYTF.

This rearrangement joins TRBV10-2 to TRBJ1-1; 7 nucleotides line up with TRBD1. V lost 3 bases to trimming and J lost 10 bases; unmatched junction nucleotides: 23. The CDR3 is 18 amino acids. From germline, CDR1 is WSHSY and CDR2 SAAADI. CDR3 region: CASSDSLRGTGTPVGAFF. Here the CDR3 DNA reads TGCGCCAGCAGTGACTCCCTCAGGGGGACCGGGACTCCCGTTGGAGCTTTCTTT.

The genes are TRBV5-6 and TRBJ2-2; D might be TRBD2 (7 bases). Trimming took off 4 bases at V and 3 bases at J, with 19 bases between the two ends. Germline CDR1 is SGHDT and CDR2 is YYEEEE. The CDR3 has 17 amino acids. CDR3 sequence reads: CASSPGGGGAYTGELFF. In DNA, the CDR3 is TGTGCCAGCAGCCCTGGTGGGGGGGGCGCTTACACCGGGGAGCTGTTTTTT.

The chain couples TRBV6-6 to TRBJ2-1, with D possibly being TRBD2 (5 bases). The V end was cut by 2 bases, the J end by 4 bases, with 12 bases between. The CDR3 runs 15 residues. Germline CDR1 is MNHNY and CDR2 is SVGAGI (reference sequence). The CDR3 reads CASSYGGAPYNEQFF. The CDR3 DNA reads TGTGCCAGCAGTTACGGAGGCGCCCCTTACAATGAGCAGTTCTTC.

The gene calls are TRBV27 and TRBJ1-4, with TRBD1 matching 8 bases. The CDR3 has 15 residues. V was pared by 5 bases and J by 5 bases, with 7 bases of the junction left unmatched. The germline gives CDR1 MNHEY, CDR2 SMNVEV (reference sequence). In DNA, the CDR3 is TGTGCCAGCAGTCAGACAGGGGTGGCGAATGAAAAACTGTTTTTT. Amino acids: CASSQTGVANEKLFF.

The chain links TRBV15 to TRBJ2-1; TRBD2 agrees at 12 bases. The CDR3 runs to 15 residues. V dropped 5 bases and J dropped 8; count of bases not matched to a gene: 7. Germline V gene sequence: CDR1 LNHNV, CDR2 YYDKDF (reference sequence). The CDR3 DNA is TGTGCCACCAGCGGCCGGACTAGCGGGAAGGATGAGCAGTTCTTC. Its translation: CATSGRTSGKDEQFF. Supplemented by reference TRBV15 and TRBJ2-1, the full variable domain reads DAMVIQNPRYQVTQFGKPVTLSCSQTLNHNVMYWYQQKSSQAPKLLFHYYDKDFNNEADTPDNFQSRRPNTSFCFLDIRSPGLGDTAMYLCATSGRTSGKDEQFFGPGTRLTVL.

Concerning this clone itself: The sample holds other DNA sequences that translate to the same CDR3. V gene TRBV11-2 combines with J gene TRBJ2-7; 8 bases agree with TRBD1. This CDR3 has 14 amino acids. The germline V gene has CDR1 SGHAT and CDR2 FQNNGV. Losses at the gene ends were 3 bases for V and 4 bases for J; bases not matched to a gene: 5. This chain's CDR3 is CASSFGQGSYEQYF. DNA of the CDR3: TGTGCCAGCAGCTTTGGACAGGGTTCATACGAGCAGTACTTC.

V and J are TRBV27 and TRBJ2-7; tentative D call: TRBD2 (5 bases). The CDR3 runs 13 residues. Trimming stripped 5 bases from V and 4 bases from J, with 12 bases between. Germline assignment: CDR1 MNHEY and CDR2 SMNVEV (reference sequence). The CDR3 nucleotides read TGTGCCAGCAGTCTCGGACTTTTATACGAGCAGTACTTC. Translated, it gives CASSLGLLYEQYF.

The rearrangement uses TRBV3-1 (or the pseudogene TRBV3-2) and TRBJ2-1, with 8 positions matching TRBD2. This CDR3 is built from 17 residues. V dropped 0 bases and J dropped 3; count of bases not matched to a gene: 7. Germline-derived CDR1 and CDR2 are LGHDT and YNNKEL (reference sequence). The CDR3 reads CASSQDKSGGYYNEQFF. The CDR3, as DNA: TGTGCCAGCAGCCAAGATAAGAGCGGGGGTTACTACAATGAGCAGTTCTTC.

The genes are TRBV7-9 and TRBJ1-2; 9 bases fit TRBD1. CDR3 length equals 15 residues. CDR1 is SEHNR, CDR2 FQNEAQ, per germline (reference sequence). Trimming removed 1 base from V and 8 bases from J; junction bases left unmatched: 8. CDR3: CASSLETGGASGYTF. Here the CDR3 DNA reads TGTGCCAGCAGCTTAGAAACAGGGGGCGCGTCCGGCTACACCTTC.

This chain joins TRBV5-8 and TRBJ2-7; 8 bases match TRBD1. This CDR3 region has 16 residues. Per germline, CDR1 SGHTS and CDR2 YDEGEE. The V gene end was trimmed by 3 bases and the J gene end by 5 bases; junction bases not matched to a gene: 13. CDR3 in amino acids: CASSWRLGTGIHEQYF. The CDR3 nucleotides are TGTGCCAGCAGCTGGCGCCTCGGGACAGGAATCCACGAGCAGTACTTC.

J is TRBJ2-1 and V is TRBV28, with no clear D. This CDR3 comprises 12 residues. From germline, CDR1 is MDHEN and CDR2 SYDVKM. The ends were cut back, 2 bases at V and 5 bases at J, with 4 bases in the middle. CDR3 DNA: TGTGCCAGCAGTTTAGGGCACAATGAGCAGTTCTTC. It is translated as CASSLGHNEQFF.

The chain is built from TRBV27 and TRBJ1-6, with D possibly matching TRBD1 (6 bases). The CDR3 length is 15 residues. The V gene lost 6 bases and the J gene lost 10 bases, with 19 bases spanning the gap. CDR1 MNHEY and CDR2 SMNVEV come from the germline V gene (reference sequence). The CDR3 here is CASSTANRVNSPLHF. The CDR3, as DNA: TGTGCCAGCAGCACCGCCAACAGGGTGAACTCACCCCTCCACTTT.